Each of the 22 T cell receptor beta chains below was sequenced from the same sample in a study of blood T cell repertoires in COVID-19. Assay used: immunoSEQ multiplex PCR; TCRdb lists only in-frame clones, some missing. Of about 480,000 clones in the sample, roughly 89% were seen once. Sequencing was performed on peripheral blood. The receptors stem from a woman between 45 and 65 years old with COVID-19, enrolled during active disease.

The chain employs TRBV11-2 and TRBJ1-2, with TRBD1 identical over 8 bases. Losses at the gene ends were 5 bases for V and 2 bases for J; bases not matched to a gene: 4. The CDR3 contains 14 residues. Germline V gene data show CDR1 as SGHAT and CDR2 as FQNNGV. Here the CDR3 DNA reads TGTGCCAGCAGCCCCAGGGGGCCCAACTATGGCTACACCTTC. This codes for CASSPRGPNYGYTF.

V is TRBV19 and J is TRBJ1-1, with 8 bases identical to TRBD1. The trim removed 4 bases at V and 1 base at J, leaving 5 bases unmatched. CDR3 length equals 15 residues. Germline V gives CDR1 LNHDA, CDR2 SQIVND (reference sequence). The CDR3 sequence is CASSSWTGTNTEAFF. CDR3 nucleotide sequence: TGTGCCAGTAGTAGCTGGACAGGGACGAACACTGAAGCTTTCTTT.

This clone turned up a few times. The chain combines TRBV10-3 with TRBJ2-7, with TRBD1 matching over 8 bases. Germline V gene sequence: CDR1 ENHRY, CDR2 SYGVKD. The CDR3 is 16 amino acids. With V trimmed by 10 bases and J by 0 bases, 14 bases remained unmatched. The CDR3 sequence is CARGKPGQESSYEQYF. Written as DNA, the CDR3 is TGTGCCAGGGGAAAACCGGGACAGGAGAGCTCCTACGAGCAGTACTTC.

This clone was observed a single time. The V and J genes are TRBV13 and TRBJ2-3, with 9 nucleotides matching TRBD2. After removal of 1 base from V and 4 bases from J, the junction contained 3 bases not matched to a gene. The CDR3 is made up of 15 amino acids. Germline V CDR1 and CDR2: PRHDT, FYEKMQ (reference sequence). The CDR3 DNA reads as TGTGCCAGCAGCTTAGAGCGGGGGGCCGCAGATACGCAGTATTTT. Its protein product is CASSLERGAADTQYF.

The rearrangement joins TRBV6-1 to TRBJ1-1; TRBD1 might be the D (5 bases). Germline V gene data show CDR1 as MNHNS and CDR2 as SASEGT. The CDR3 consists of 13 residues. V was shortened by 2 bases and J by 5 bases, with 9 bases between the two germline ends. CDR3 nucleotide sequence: TGTGCCAGCAGTGAAAACGACAGAACTGAAGCTTTCTTT. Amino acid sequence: CASSENDRTEAFF.

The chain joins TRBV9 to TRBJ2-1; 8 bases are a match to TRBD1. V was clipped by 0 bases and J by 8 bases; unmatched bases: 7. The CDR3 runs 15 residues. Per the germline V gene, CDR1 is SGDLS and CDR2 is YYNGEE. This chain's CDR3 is CASSVDGYRGYEQFF. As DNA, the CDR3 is TGTGCCAGCAGCGTAGACGGGTACAGGGGGTATGAGCAGTTCTTC.

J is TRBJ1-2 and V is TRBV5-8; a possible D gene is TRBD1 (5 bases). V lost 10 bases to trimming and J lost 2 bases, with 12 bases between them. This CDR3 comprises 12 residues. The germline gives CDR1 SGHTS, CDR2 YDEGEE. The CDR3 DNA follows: TGTGCCCAAACAGGAGCAAACTATGGCTACACCTTC. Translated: CAQTGANYGYTF.

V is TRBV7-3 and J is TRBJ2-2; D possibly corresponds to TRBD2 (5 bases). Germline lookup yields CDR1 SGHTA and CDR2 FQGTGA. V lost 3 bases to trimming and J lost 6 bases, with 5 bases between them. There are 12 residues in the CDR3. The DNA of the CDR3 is TGTGCCAGCAGCTTCGGGGCCGGGGAGCTGTTTTTT. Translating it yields CASSFGAGELFF.

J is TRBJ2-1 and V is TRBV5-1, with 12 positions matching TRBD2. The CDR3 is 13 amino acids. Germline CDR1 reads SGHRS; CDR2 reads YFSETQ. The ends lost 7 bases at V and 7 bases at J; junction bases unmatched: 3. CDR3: CASSGLAGNEQFF. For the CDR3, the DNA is TGCGCCAGCTCCGGACTAGCGGGGAATGAGCAGTTCTTC.

The CDR3 spells CAWSGDILNYGYTF. CDR3 bases: TGTGCCTGGAGTGGCGATATCCTCAACTATGGCTACACCTTC. This chain connects TRBV30 to TRBJ1-2, with D uncertain. The CDR3 has 14 residues. Looked up from germline, CDR1 is GTSNPN and CDR2 is SVGIG (reference sequence). Trimming took 1 base from V and 2 from J, leaving 11 bases between them.

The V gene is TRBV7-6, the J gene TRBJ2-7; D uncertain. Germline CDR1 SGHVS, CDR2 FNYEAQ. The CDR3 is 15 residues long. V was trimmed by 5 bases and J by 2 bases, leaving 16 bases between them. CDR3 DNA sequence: TGTGCCAGCAGCCCCCTGAACTCCATTACCTACGAGCAGTACTTC. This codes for CASSPLNSITYEQYF.

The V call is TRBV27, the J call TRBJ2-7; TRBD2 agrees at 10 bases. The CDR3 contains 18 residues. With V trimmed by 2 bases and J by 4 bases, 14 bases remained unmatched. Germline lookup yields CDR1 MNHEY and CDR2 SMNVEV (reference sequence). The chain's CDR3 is CASSLGGGPETSGYEQYF. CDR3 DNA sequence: TGTGCCAGCAGTTTAGGTGGGGGGCCTGAGACTAGCGGGTACGAGCAGTACTTC.

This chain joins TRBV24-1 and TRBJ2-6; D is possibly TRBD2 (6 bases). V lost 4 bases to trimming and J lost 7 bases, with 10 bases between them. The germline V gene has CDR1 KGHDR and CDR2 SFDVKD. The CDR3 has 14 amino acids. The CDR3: CATSEPGVANVLTF. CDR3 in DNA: TGTGCCACCAGTGAGCCGGGGGTAGCCAACGTCCTGACTTTC.

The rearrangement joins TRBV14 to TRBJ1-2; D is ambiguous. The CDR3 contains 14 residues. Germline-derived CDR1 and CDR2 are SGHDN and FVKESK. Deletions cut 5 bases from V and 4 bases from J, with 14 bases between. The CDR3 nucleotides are TGTGCCAGCAGCTCGGGGAGATACGGCTATGGCTACACCTTC. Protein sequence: CASSSGRYGYGYTF.

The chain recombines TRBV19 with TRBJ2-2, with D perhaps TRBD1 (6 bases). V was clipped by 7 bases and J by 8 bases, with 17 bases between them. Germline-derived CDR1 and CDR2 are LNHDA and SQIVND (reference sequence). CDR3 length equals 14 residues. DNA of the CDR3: TGTGCCAGTAAGTGGGGACACCTGCCTGGGGAGCTGTTTTTT. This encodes CASKWGHLPGELFF. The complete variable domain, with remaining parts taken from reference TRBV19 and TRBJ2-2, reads DGGITQSPKYLFRKEGQNVTLSCEQNLNHDAMYWYRQDPGQGLRLIYYSQIVNDFQKGDIAEGYSVSREKKESFPLTVTSAQKNPTAFYLCASKWGHLPGELFFGEGSRLTVL.

As DNA, the CDR3 is TGTGCCAGCAGTGAAGAATGGAGTGAAAAACTGTTTTTT. It codes for CASSEEWSEKLFF. The chain joins TRBV6-1 to TRBJ1-4; D gene unclear. The CDR3 runs to 13 residues. Trimming removed 1 base from V and 7 bases from J, with 7 bases in between. Looked up from germline, CDR1 is MNHNS and CDR2 is SASEGT.

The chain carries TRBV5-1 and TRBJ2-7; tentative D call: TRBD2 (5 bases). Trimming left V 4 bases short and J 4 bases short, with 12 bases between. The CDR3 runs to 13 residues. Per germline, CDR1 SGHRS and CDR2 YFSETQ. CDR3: CASSPGIGYEQYF. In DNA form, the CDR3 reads TGCGCCAGCAGCCCGGGGATTGGGTACGAGCAGTACTTC.

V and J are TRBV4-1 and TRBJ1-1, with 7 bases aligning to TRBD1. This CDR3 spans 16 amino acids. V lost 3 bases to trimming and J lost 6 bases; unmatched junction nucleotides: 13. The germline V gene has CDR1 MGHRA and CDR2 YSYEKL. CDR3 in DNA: TGCGCCAGCAGCCAGAGGGGGCTAGGGGGAACACCTGAAGCTTTCTTT. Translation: CASSQRGLGGTPEAFF.

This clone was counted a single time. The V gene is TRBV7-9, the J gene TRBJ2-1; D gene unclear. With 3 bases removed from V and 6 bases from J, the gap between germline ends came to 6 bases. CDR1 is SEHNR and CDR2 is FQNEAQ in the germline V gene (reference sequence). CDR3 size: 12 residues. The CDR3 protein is CASSFGANEQFF. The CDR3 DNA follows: TGTGCCAGCAGCTTCGGAGCCAATGAGCAGTTCTTC.

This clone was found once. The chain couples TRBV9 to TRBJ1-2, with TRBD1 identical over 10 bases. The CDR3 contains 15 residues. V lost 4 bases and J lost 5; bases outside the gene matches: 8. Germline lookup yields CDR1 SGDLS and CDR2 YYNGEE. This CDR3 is CASSLSTGGEYGYTF. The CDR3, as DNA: TGTGCCAGCAGCTTATCGACAGGGGGCGAATATGGCTACACCTTC.

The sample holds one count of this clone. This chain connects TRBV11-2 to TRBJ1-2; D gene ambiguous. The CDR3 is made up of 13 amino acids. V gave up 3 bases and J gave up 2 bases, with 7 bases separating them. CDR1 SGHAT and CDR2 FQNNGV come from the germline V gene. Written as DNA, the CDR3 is TGTGCCAGCAGCTTTCGAGGCAACTATGGCTACACCTTC. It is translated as CASSFRGNYGYTF.

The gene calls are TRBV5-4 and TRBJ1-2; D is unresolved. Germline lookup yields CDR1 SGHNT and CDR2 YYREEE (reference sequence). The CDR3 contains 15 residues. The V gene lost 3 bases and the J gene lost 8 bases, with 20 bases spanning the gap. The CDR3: CASSSRSGGVGGYTF. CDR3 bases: TGTGCCAGCAGCTCGCGTTCTGGCGGGGTTGGCGGCTACACCTTC.